Below, one TCR beta chain is given with its context. This CDR3 region has 17 residues. CDR1 and CDR2 (germline): LNHDA, SQIVND (reference sequence). The J segment lost 0 bases and the V segment lost 4 bases, leaving 9 bases of the junction unmatched. TCR beta chains were sequenced at survey level with immunoSEQ. Profiled with immunoSEQ multiplex PCR; TCRdb holds only in-frame clones, not every one. Here the sample spans 60,000 to 75,000 clones, just under 95% being singletons. The chain is built from TRBV19 and TRBJ1-5, with TRBD1 matching over 7 bases. Sequenced: PBMCs. The TCR comes from a man aged 35 to 55 with rheumatoid arthritis. This chain's CDR3 is CASSTHRDRYSNQPQHF. CDR3 sequence (DNA): TGTGCCAGTAGTACCCACCGGGACAGATATAGCAATCAGCCCCAGCATTTT.